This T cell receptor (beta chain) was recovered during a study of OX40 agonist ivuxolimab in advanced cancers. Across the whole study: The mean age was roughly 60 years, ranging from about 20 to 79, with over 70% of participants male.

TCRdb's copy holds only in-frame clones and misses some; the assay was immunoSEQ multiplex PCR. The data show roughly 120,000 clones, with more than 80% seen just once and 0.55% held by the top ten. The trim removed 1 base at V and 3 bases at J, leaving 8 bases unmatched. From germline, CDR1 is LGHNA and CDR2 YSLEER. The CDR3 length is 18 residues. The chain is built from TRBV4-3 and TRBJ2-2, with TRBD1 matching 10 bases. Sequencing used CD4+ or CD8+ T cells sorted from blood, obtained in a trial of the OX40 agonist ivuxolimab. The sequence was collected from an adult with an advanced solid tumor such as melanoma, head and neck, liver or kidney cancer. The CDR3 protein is CASSQVALGQGYTGELFF. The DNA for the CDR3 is TGCGCCAGCAGCCAAGTAGCGTTGGGACAGGGGTACACCGGGGAGCTGTTTTTT.